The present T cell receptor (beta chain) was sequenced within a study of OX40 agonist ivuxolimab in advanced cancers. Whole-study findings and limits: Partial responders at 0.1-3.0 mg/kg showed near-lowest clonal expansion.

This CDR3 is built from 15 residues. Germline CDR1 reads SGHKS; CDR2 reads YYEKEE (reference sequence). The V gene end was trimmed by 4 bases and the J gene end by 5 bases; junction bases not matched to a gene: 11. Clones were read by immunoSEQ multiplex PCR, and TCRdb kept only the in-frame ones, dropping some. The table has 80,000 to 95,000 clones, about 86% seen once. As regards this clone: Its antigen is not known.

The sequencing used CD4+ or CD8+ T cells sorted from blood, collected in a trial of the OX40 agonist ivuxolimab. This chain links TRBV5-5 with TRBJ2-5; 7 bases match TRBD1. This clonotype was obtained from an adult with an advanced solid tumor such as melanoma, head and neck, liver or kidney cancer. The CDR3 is CASSLTGKFRETQYF. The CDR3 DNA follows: TGTGCCAGCAGCCTGACAGGGAAATTCAGGGAGACCCAGTACTTC. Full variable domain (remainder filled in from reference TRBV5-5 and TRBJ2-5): DAGVTQSPTHLIKTRGQQVTLRCSPISGHKSVSWYQQVLGQGPQFIFQYYEKEERGRGNFPDRFSARQFPNYSSELNVNALLLGDSALYLCASSLTGKFRETQYFGPGTRLLVL.